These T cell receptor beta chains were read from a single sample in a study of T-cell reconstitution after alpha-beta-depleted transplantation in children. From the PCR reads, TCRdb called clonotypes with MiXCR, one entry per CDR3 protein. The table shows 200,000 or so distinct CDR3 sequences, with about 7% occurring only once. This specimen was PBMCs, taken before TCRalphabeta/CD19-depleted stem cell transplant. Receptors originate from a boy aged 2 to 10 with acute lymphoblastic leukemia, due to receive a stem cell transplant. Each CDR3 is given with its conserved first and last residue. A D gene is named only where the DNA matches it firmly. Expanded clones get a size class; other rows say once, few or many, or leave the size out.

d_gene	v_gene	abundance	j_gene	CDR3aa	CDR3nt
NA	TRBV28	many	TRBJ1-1	CASHPGSWDTEAFF	TGTGCCAGCCACCCTGGGTCCTGGGACACTGAAGCTTTCTTT
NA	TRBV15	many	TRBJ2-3	CATSSEWTEDTQYF	TGTGCCACCAGCAGCGAATGGACCGAAGATACGCAGTATTTT
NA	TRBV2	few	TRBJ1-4	CASSASQRGEKLFF	TGTGCCAGCAGTGCCAGTCAGAGGGGTGAAAAACTGTTTTTT
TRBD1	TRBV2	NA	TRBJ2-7	CASSRDRGPEQYF	TGTGCCAGCAGTCGGGACAGGGGCCCCGAGCAGTACTTC
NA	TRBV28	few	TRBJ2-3	CASSLGVITDTQYF	TGTGCCAGCAGTTTGGGGGTTATCACAGATACGCAGTATTTT
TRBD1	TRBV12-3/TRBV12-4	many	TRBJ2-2	CASSNTRQGSSGELFF	TGTGCCAGCAGTAATACCAGACAGGGATCGTCCGGGGAGCTGTTTTTT
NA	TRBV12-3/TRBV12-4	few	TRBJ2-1	CASSFGLYNNEQFF	TGTGCCAGCAGTTTTGGGCTCTACAACAATGAGCAGTTCTTC
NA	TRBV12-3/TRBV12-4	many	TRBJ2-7	CASSSLSPTFYEQYF	TGTGCCAGCAGCTCCCTATCCCCGACTTTCTACGAGCAGTACTTC
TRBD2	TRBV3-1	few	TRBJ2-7	CASSPRPGLAGVFYEQYF	TGTGCCAGCAGTCCACGCCCGGGACTAGCGGGAGTTTTCTACGAGCAGTACTTC
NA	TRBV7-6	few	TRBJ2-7	CASSAGGPGYEQYF	TGTGCCAGCAGCGCCGGGGGGCCGGGCTACGAGCAGTACTTC
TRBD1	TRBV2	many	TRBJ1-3	CASSRQGNSGNTIYF	TGTGCCAGCAGTCGACAGGGGAACTCTGGAAACACCATATATTTT
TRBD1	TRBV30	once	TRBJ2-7	CAWSEGRGLPYEQYF	TGTGCCTGGAGTGAGGGCAGGGGGCTCCCCTACGAGCAGTACTTC
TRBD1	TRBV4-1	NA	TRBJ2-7	CASSRYRDSYEQYF	TGCGCCAGCAGCCGATACCGGGACAGCTACGAGCAGTACTTC
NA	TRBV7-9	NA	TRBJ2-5	CASSTLAQETQYF	TGTGCCAGCAGCACGCTAGCTCAAGAGACCCAGTACTTC
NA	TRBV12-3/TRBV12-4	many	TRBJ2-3	CASSFLSGSSTDTQYF	TGTGCCAGCAGTTTTCTATCCGGATCTAGCACAGATACGCAGTATTTT
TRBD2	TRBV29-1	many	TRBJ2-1	CSVTSGRVGEQFF	TGCAGCGTGACTAGCGGGAGGGTAGGTGAGCAGTTCTTC
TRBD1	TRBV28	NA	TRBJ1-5	CATTGQAGTGRRQPQHF	TGTGCCACCACGGGACAGGCCGGCACTGGTAGACGTCAGCCCCAGCATTTT
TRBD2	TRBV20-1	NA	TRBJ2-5	CSALAGETQYF	TGCAGTGCTCTAGCGGGAGAGACCCAGTACTTC
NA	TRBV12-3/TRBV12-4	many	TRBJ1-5	CASSLVEDQPQHF	TGTGCCAGCAGTTTAGTAGAGGATCAGCCCCAGCATTTT
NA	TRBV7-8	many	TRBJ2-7	CASSPISGNFYEQYF	TGTGCCAGCAGCCCCATTTCGGGTAATTTCTACGAGCAGTACTTC
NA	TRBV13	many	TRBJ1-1	CASSSGTNTEAFF	TGTGCCAGCTCATCCGGGACTAACACTGAAGCTTTCTTT
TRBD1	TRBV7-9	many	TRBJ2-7	CASSPNDRGGIEQYF	TGTGCCAGCAGCCCGAACGACAGGGGAGGCATCGAGCAGTACTTC
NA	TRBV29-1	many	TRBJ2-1	CSVRVGNNEQFF	TGCAGCGTTCGGGTTGGGAACAATGAGCAGTTCTTC
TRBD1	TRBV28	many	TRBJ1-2	CASSLRPGQGFAYTF	TGTGCCAGCAGTCTACGCCCGGGACAGGGGTTTGCCTACACCTTC
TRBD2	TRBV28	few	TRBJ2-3	CASSLGRGGLDTQYF	TGTGCCAGCAGTTTAGGGCGGGGGGGCCTGGATACGCAGTATTTT
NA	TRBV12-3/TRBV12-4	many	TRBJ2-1	CASQYKWGYNEQFF	TGTGCCAGCCAGTATAAGTGGGGGTACAATGAGCAGTTCTTC
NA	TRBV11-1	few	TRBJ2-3	CASSQTASTDTQYF	TGTGCCAGCAGCCAGACAGCCTCCACAGATACGCAGTATTTT
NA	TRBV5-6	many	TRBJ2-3	CASSLAFGVTDTQYF	TGTGCCAGCAGCTTGGCCTTCGGGGTCACAGATACGCAGTATTTT
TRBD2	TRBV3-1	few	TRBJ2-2	CASSQEGLAGVTGELFF	TGTGCCAGCAGCCAAGAGGGGTTAGCGGGAGTAACGGGGGAGCTGTTTTTT
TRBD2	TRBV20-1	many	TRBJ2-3	CSARLAGGTDTQYF	TGCAGTGCTAGACTAGCGGGAGGCACAGATACGCAGTATTTT
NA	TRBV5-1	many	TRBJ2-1	CASSFTLPSRHNEQFF	TGCGCCAGCAGCTTCACTCTACCTAGCCGTCATAATGAGCAGTTCTTC
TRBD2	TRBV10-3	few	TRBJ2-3	CAISESGGYGTDTQYF	TGTGCCATCAGTGAGTCGGGGGGGTATGGCACAGATACGCAGTATTTT
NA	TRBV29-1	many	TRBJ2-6	CSVEEGGPGANVLTF	TGCAGCGTTGAGGAAGGGGGGCCTGGGGCCAACGTCCTGACTTTC
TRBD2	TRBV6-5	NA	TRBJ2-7	CASSSLAGLSYEQYF	TGTGCCAGCAGTTCACTAGCGGGACTGTCCTACGAGCAGTACTTC
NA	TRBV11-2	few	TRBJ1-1	CASSFEAFF	TGTGCCAGCAGCTTTGAGGCTTTCTTT
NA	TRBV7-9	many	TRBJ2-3	CASSLAGQNTDTQYF	TGTGCCAGCAGCTTAGCGGGGCAGAACACAGATACGCAGTATTTT
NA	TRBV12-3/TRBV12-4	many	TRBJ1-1	CASSLTWDTEAFF	TGTGCCAGCAGTTTAACCTGGGACACTGAAGCTTTCTTT
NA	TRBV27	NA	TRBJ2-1	CASSLGGRGGNEQFF	TGTGCCAGCAGTTTAGGTGGGAGAGGGGGCAATGAGCAGTTCTTC
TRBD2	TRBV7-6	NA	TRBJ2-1	CASRALAGELAEQFF	TGTGCCAGCAGAGCCCTAGCGGGCGAACTGGCTGAGCAGTTCTTC
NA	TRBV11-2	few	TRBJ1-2	CASSFNAVYGYTF	TGTGCCAGCAGCTTTAATGCAGTCTATGGCTACACCTTC
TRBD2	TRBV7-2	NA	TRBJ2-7	CASSWGLAGYEQYF	TGTGCCAGCAGCTGGGGACTAGCGGGTTACGAGCAGTACTTC
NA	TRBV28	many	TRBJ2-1	CASRMTVLDEQFF	TGTGCCAGTCGAATGACGGTCCTAGATGAGCAGTTCTTC
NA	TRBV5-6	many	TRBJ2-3	CASTRGPDADTQYF	TGTGCCAGCACTAGGGGCCCTGATGCAGATACGCAGTATTTT
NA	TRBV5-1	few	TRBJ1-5	CASSLATGSNQPQHF	TGCGCCAGCAGCTTGGCAACGGGAAGCAATCAGCCCCAGCATTTT
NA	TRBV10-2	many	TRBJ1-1	CASIGGGTEAFF	TGCGCCAGCATTGGGGGCGGCACTGAAGCTTTCTTT
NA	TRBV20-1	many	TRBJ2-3	CSARSYTRSTDTQYF	TGCAGTGCTAGATCTTACACCCGAAGCACAGATACGCAGTATTTT
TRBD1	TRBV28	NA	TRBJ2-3	CASPPGTGPTDTQYF	TGTGCCAGCCCTCCCGGGACAGGGCCCACAGATACGCAGTATTTT
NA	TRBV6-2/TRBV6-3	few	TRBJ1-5	CASSYALSNQPQHF	TGTGCCAGCAGTTACGCGTTAAGCAATCAGCCCCAGCATTTT
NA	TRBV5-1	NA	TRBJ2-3	CASSLGPTSRGNTQYF	TGCGCCAGCAGCTTGGGCCCCACTTCGAGGGGAAATACGCAGTATTTT